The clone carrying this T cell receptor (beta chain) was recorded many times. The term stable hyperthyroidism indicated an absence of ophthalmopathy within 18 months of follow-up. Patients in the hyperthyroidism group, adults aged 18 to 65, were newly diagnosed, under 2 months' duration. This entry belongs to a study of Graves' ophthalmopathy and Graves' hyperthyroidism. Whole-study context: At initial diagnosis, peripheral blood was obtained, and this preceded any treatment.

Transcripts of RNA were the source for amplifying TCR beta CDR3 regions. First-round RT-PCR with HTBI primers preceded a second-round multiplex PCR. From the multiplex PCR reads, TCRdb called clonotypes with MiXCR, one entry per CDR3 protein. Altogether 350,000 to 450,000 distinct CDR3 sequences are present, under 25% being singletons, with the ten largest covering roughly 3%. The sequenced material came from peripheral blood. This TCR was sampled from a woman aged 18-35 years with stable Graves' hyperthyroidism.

CDR3 residues: CSARLENKNIQYF. CDR3 sequence (DNA): TGCAGTGCTAGATTGGAAAATAAAAACATTCAGTACTTC. V gene TRBV20-1 combines with J gene TRBJ2-4; D gene uncertain. Germline assignment: CDR1 DFQATT and CDR2 SNEGSKA (reference sequence). Trimming took 2 bases from V and 4 from J, leaving 9 bases between them. The CDR3 has 13 amino acids.